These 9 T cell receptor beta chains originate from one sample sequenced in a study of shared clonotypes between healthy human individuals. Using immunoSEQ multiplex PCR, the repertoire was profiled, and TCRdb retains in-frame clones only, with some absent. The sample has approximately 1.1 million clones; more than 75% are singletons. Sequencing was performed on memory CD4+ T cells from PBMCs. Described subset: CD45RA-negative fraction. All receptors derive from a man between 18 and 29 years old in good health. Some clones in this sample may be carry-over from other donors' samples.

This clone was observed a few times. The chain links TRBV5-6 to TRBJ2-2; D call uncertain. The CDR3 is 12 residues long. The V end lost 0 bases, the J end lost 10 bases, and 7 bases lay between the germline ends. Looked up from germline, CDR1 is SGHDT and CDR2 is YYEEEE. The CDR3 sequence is CASSLADMELFF. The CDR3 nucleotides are TGTGCCAGCAGCTTGGCCGATATGGAGCTGTTTTTT.

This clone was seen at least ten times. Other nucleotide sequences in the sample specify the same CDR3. In DNA form, the CDR3 reads TGCGCCAGCAGCTTGGACAGCTATGGCTACACCTTC. Translated, it gives CASSLDSYGYTF. The V call is TRBV5-1, the J call TRBJ1-2; D unresolved. Per germline, CDR1 SGHRS and CDR2 YFSETQ. CDR3 size: 12 residues. Trimming removed 0 bases from V and 4 bases from J, with 4 bases in between.

CDR3 sequence (DNA): TGTGCCAGCAGTTACGGACAGGGGTACGACGAGCAGTACTTC. Amino acid sequence: CASSYGQGYDEQYF. The chain couples TRBV6-5 to TRBJ2-7; 9 nucleotides line up with TRBD1. The CDR3 extends over 14 amino acids. The trim removed 2 bases at V and 5 bases at J, leaving 4 bases unmatched. Germline V lookup: CDR1 MNHEY, CDR2 SVGAGI.

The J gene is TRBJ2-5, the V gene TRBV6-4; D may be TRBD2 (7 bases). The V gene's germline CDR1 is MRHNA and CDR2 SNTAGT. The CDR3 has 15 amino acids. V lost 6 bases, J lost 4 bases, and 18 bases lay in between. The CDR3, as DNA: TGTGCCAGCAGCCAACAGGGAGGGTTAGGAGAGACCCAGTACTTC. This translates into CASSQQGGLGETQYF.

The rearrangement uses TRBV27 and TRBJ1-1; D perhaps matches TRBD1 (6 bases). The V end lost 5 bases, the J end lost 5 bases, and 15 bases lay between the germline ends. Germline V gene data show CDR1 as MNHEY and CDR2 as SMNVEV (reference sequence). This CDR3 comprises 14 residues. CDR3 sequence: CASSTKRGGTEAFF. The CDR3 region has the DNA TGTGCCAGCAGTACAAAGCGAGGGGGGACTGAAGCTTTCTTT.

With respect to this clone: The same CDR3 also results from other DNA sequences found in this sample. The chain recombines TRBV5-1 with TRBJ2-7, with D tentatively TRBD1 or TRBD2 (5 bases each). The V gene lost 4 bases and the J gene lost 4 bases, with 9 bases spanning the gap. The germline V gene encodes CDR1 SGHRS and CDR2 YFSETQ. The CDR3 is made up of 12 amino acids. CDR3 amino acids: CASSRDLYEQYF. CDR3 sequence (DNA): TGCGCCAGCAGCCGGGACCTTTACGAGCAGTACTTC.

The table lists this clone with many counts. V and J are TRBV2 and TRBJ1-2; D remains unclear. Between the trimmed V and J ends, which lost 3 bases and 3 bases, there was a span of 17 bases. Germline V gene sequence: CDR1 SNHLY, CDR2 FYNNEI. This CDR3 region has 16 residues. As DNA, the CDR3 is TGTGCCAGCAGTGACCTCCTAGGGAGGTCTCACTATGGCTACACCTTC. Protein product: CASSDLLGRSHYGYTF.

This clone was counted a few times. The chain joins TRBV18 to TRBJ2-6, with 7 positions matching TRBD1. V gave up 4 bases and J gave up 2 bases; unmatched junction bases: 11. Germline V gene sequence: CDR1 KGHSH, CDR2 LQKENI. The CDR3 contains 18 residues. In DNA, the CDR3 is TGTGCCAGCTCACGGGGGACAGCCTCCCGAACTGGGGCCAACGTCCTGACTTTC. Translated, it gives CASSRGTASRTGANVLTF.

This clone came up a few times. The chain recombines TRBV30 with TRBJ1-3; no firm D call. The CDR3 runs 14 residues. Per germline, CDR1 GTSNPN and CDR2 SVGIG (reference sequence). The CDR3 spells CATALGFSGNTIYF. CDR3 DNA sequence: TGTGCTACAGCCCTAGGATTCTCTGGAAACACCATATATTTT.